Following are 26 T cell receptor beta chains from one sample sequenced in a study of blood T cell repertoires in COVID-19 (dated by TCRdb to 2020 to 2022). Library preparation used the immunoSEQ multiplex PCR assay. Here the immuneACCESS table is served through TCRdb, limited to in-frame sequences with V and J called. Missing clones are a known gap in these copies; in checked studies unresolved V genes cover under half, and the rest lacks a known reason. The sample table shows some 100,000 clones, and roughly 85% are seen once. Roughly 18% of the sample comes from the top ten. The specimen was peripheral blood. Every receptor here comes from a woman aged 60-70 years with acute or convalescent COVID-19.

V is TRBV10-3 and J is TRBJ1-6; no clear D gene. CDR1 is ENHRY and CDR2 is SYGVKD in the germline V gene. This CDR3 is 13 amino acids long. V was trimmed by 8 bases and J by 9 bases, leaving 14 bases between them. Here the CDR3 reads CAIDEGLGSPLHF. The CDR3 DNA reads TGTGCCATCGATGAGGGTTTAGGTTCACCCCTCCACTTT.

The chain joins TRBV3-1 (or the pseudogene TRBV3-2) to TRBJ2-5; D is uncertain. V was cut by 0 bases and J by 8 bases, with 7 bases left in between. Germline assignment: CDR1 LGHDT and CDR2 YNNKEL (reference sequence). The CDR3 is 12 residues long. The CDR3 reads CASSQEGFTQYF. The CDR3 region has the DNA TGTGCCAGCAGCCAAGAGGGCTTCACCCAGTACTTC.

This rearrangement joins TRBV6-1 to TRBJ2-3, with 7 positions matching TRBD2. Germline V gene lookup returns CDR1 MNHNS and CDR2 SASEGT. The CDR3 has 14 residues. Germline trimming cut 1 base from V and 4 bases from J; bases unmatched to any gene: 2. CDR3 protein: CASSEDGGADTQYF. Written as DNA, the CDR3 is TGTGCCAGCAGTGAAGATGGGGGGGCAGATACGCAGTATTTT.

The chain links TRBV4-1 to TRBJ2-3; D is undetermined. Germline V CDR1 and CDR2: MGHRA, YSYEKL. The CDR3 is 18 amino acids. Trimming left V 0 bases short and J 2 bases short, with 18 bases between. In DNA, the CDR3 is TGCGCCAGCAGCCAAGACCTTATCTTCGGCGGCACCACAGATACGCAGTATTTT. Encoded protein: CASSQDLIFGGTTDTQYF.

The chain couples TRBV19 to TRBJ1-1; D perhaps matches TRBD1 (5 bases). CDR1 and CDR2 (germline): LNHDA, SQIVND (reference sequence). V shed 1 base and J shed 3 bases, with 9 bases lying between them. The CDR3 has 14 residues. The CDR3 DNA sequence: TGTGCCAGTAGTATAGGGCAGGGATACACTGAAGCTTTCTTT. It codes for CASSIGQGYTEAFF.

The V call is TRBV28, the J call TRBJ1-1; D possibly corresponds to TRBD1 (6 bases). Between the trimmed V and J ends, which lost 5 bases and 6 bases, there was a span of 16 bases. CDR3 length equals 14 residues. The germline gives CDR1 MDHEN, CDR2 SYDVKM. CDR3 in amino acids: CASSPGGGASEAFF. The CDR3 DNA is TGTGCCAGCAGTCCCGGGGGGGGCGCCTCTGAAGCTTTCTTT.

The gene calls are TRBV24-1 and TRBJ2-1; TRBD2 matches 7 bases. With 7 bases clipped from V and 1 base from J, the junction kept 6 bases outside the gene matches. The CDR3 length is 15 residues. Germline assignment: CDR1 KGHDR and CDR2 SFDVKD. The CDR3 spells CATSSPSGSYNEQFF. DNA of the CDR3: TGTGCCACCAGCAGCCCTAGCGGATCCTACAATGAGCAGTTCTTC.

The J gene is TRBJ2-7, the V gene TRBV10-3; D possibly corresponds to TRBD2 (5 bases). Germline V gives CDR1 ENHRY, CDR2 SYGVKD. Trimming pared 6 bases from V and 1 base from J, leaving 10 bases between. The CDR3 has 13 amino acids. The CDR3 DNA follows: TGTGCCATCAGATCGGACTCTTCCTACGAGCAGTACTTC. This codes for CAIRSDSSYEQYF.

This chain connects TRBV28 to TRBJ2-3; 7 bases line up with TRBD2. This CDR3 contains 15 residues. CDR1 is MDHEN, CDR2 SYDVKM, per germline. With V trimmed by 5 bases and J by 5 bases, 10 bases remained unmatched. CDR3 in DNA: TGTGCCAGCAGTGCGCCGGGACTATCGCAAGATACGCAGTATTTT. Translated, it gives CASSAPGLSQDTQYF.

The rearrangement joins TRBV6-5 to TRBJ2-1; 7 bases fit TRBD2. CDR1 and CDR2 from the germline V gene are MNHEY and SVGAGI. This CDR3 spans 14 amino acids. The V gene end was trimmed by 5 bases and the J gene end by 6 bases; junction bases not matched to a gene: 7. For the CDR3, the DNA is TGTGCCAGCAGTACAATAGCGGGCCTCAATGAGCAGTTCTTC. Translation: CASSTIAGLNEQFF.

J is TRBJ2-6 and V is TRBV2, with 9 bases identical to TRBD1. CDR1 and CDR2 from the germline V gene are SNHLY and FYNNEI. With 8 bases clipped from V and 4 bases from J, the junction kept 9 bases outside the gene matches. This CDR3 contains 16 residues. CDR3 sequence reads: CASRAQGAGGANVLTF. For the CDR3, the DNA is TGTGCCAGCCGGGCACAGGGGGCGGGAGGGGCCAACGTCCTGACTTTC.

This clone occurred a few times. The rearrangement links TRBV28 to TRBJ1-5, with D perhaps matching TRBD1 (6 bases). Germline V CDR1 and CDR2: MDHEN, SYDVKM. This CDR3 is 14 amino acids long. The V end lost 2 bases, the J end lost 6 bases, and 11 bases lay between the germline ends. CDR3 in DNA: TGTGCCAGCAGTTTAGGGGGCGGTTCTCAGCCCCAGCATTTT. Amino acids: CASSLGGGSQPQHF.

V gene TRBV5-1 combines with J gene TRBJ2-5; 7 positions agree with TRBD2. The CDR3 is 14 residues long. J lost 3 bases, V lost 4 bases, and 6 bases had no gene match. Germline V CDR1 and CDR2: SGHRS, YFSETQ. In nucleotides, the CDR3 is TGCGCCAGCAGCCCCGGACTAGTGGAAGAGACCCAGTACTTC. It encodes CASSPGLVEETQYF.

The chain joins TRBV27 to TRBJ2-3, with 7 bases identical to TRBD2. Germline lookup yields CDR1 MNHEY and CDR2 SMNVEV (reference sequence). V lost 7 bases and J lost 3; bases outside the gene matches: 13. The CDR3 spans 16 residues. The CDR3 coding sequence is TGTGCCAGCAACGAAGTCGGCCTAGCGGCTACAGATACGCAGTATTTT. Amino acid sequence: CASNEVGLAATDTQYF.

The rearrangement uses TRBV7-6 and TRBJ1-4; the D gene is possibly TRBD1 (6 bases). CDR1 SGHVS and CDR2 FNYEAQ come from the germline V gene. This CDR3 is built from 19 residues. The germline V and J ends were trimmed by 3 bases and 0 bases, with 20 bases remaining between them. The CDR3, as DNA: TGTGCCAGCAGCTTGGGGGGGGCCGGGACCGATGCAACTAATGAAAAACTGTTTTTT. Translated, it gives CASSLGGAGTDATNEKLFF. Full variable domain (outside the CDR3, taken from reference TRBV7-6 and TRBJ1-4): GAGVSQSPRYKVTKRGQDVALRCDPISGHVSLYWYRQALGQGPEFLTYFNYEAQQDKSGLPNDRFSAERPEGSISTLTIQRTEQRDSAMYRCASSLGGAGTDATNEKLFFGSGTQLSVL.

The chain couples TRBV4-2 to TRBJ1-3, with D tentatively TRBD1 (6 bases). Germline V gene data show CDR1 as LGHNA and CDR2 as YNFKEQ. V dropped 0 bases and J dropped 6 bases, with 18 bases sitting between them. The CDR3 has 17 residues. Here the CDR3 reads CASSQDPPRGSLNTIYF. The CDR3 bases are TGTGCCAGCAGCCAAGATCCCCCCAGGGGATCCTTAAACACCATATATTTT.

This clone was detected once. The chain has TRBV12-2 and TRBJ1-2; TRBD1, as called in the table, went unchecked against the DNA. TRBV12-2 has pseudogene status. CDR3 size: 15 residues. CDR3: CASRAEGQGYYGYTF. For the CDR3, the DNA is TGTGCAAGTCGCGCCGAGGGACAGGGATACTATGGCTACACCTTC.

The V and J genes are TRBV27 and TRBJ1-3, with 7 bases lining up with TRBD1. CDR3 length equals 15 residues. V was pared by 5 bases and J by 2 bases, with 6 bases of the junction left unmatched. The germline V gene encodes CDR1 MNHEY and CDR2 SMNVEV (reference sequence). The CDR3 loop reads CASSPQGLAGNTIYF. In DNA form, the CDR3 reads TGTGCCAGCAGTCCACAGGGGCTGGCTGGAAACACCATATATTTT.

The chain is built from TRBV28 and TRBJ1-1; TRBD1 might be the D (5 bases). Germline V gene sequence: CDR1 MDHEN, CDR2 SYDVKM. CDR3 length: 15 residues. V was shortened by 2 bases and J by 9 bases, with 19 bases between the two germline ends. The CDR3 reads CASSLQVSAGGKAFF. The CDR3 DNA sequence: TGTGCCAGCAGTTTACAAGTGTCGGCCGGGGGAAAAGCTTTCTTT.

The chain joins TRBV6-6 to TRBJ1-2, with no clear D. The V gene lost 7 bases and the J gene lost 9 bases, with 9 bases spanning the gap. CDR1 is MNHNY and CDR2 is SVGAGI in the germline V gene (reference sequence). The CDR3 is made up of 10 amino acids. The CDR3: CASTSGRYTF. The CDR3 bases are TGTGCCAGCACCTCTGGGCGCTACACCTTC.

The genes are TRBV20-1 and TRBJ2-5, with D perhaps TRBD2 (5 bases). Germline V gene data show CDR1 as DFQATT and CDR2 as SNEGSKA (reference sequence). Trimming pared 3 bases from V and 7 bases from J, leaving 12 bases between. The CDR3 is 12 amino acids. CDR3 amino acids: CSASDGKRTQYF. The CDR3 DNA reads TGCAGTGCTAGTGACGGGAAGCGGACCCAGTACTTC.

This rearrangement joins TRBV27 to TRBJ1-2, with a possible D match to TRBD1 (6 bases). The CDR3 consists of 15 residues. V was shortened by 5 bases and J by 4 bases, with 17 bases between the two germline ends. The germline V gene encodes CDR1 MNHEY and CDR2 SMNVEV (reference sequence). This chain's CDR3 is CASSNFGTQSYGYTF. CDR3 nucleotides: TGTGCCAGCAGTAACTTCGGGACACAATCCTATGGCTACACCTTC.

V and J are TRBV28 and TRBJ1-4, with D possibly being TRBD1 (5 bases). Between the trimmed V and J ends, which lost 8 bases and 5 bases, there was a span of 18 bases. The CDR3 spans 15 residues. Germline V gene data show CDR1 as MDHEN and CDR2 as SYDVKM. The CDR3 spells CASGSGGQGNEKLFF. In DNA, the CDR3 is TGTGCCAGCGGAAGTGGAGGGCAGGGCAATGAAAAACTGTTTTTT.

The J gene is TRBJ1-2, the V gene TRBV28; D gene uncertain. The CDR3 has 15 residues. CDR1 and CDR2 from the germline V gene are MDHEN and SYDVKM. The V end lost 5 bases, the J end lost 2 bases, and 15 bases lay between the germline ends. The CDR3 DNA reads TGTGCCAGCAGTGACCAGGCGGGGATAAACTATGGCTACACCTTC. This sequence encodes CASSDQAGINYGYTF.

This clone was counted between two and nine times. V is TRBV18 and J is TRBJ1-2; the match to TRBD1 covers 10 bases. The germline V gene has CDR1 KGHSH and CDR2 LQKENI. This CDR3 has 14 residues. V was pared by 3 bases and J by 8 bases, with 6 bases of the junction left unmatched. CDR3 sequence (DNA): TGTGCCAGCTCACCCGGGACAGGGGAGTTAGGCTACACCTTC. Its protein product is CASSPGTGELGYTF.

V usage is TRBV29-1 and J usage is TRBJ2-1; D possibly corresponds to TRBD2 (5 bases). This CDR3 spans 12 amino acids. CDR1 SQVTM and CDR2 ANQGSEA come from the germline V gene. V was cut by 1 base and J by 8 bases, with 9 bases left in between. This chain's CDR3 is CSVEGSGDEQFF. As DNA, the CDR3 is TGCAGCGTTGAAGGGAGCGGTGATGAGCAGTTCTTC.